The present T cell receptor beta chain was sequenced within a study of tissue T cells after allogeneic stem cell transplantation. Study-level results: Limitations included a small, clinically heterogeneous cohort and limited sampling depth. Within patients, tissue anatomy strongly shaped TCR repertoire composition.

The CDR3 runs to 13 residues. Germline V gives CDR1 NSQYPW, CDR2 LRSPGD (reference sequence). V was cut by 1 base and J by 4 bases, with 7 bases left in between. The assay was immunoSEQ multiplex PCR, and TCRdb's table has in-frame clones only and misses some. The repertoire has roughly 50,000 clones, around 67% of them found once; the top ten carry roughly 0.66%. As concerns this clone: The antigen remains unidentified. The gene names given are mouse names. The DNA ends 1 residue before the CDR3 does, and the rest of the CDR3 is filled in from the germline J gene. Other DNA sequences in the same sample also yield this CDR3.

The sequence was obtained from a pool of C57BL/6 mice in good health. The sample consisted of sorted cells pooled from one or two spleens. This chain uses TRBV1 with TRBJ1-1, with a weak D call TRBD1 (5 bases). The covered CDR3 bases are TGCACCTGCAGTGCAGGCGGGGGCACAGAAGTCTTC. As protein: CTCSAGGGTEVF. The whole CDR3 protein is CTCSAGGGTEVFF.